This TCR beta chain was sequenced for a study of T cell responses to AZD1222 COVID-19 vaccine. General study points: Spike-specific TCR repertoires showed rising breadth and depth after two AZD1222 doses.

Per germline, CDR1 SQVTM and CDR2 ANQGSEA. This CDR3 is 14 amino acids long. The V and J ends lost 5 bases and 4 bases respectively, with 15 bases between them. Remarks on this clone: Antigen: not known.

TCRdb keeps only in-frame clones here, not all; method: immunoSEQ multiplex PCR. The sample lists 80,000 or so clones, roughly 82% occurring once. This chain connects TRBV29-1 to TRBJ2-1; maybe TRBD2 (7 bases). This sequence originates from an adult in good health. The material was peripheral blood, obtained on day 0 of AZD1222 vaccination. The DNA for the CDR3 is TGCAGCGTTCCGACGGGGGGCGCTTACAATGAGCAGTTCTTC. Protein sequence: CSVPTGGAYNEQFF.